Listed below are T cell receptor beta chains from one sample, sequenced in a study of T cells in Graves' hyperthyroidism and ophthalmopathy. One entry per CDR3 protein, called by TCRdb with MiXCR from the multiplex PCR reads. The sample lists around 240,000 distinct CDR3 sequences, about 14% seen once, with less than 15% in the top ten. The sample taken for sequencing was blood. All receptors derive from a woman aged 40 to 55 with Graves' hyperthyroidism that later progressed to Graves' ophthalmopathy. CDR3s include the opening cysteine and the closing phenylalanine or tryptophan. Fields, in order: J gene, clone size, V gene, D gene, CDR3 DNA, CDR3 protein. D genes are given only for firm matches. A clone size is listed for some rows: how often the clone was seen (once, few, many), or a class if it is expanded.

J: TRBJ2-5
size: many
V: TRBV5-1
D: TRBD1
DNA: TGCGCCAGCAGCGCATCGACAGGGAAAGAGACCCAGTACTTC
CDR3: CASSASTGKETQYF

J: TRBJ2-2
size: many
V: TRBV27
D: TRBD2
DNA: TGTGCCAGCAGATTTACCCGACTAGCGGGAGGGCCTAGCGGGGAGCTGTTTTTT
CDR3: CASRFTRLAGGPSGELFF

J: TRBJ1-3
size: many
V: TRBV5-6
D: TRBD1
DNA: TGTGCCAGCAGCGTAGGGACAGGGATCGGAAACACCATATATTTT
CDR3: CASSVGTGIGNTIYF

J: TRBJ2-5
size: many
V: TRBV29-1
D: -
DNA: TGCAGCGCTGGGGTTAGCGGAGAGACCCAGTACTTC
CDR3: CSAGVSGETQYF

J: TRBJ2-7
size: few
V: TRBV20-1
D: -
DNA: TGCAGTGCGGACCGTCCGGGACCGAGCTCCTACGAGCAGTACTTC
CDR3: CSADRPGPSSYEQYF

J: TRBJ2-1
size: -
V: TRBV20-1
D: -
DNA: TGCAGTGCCCAGGGACAGCGGGGGTCGAATGAGCAGTTCTTC
CDR3: CSAQGQRGSNEQFF

J: TRBJ2-2
size: -
V: TRBV5-4
D: -
DNA: TGTGCCAGCAGCTCGGGACTTATAACCGGGGAGCTGTTTTTT
CDR3: CASSSGLITGELFF

J: TRBJ2-5
size: -
V: TRBV29-1
D: -
DNA: TGCAGCGTTGAGAAGGTCGGGTCAGCAGAGACCCAGTACTTC
CDR3: CSVEKVGSAETQYF

J: TRBJ2-3
size: many
V: TRBV27
D: -
DNA: TGTGCCAGCAGCCGACCGTATCGGGGACTTAGCACAGATACGCAGTATTTT
CDR3: CASSRPYRGLSTDTQYF

J: TRBJ1-6
size: many
V: TRBV20-1
D: -
DNA: TGCAGTGCTAGAGATGGGGCAGGGCGTACTTCACCCCTCCACTTT
CDR3: CSARDGAGRTSPLHF

J: TRBJ2-1
size: few
V: TRBV20-1
D: -
DNA: TGCAGTGCTAGAGAATACAATGAGCAGTCCTTC
CDR3: CSAREYNEQSF

J: TRBJ2-3
size: many
V: TRBV10-3
D: TRBD1
DNA: TGTGCCATCAGTGAGTTGGGGACAGGGAGTTACACGCAGTATTTT
CDR3: CAISELGTGSYTQYF

J: TRBJ2-1
size: -
V: TRBV12-3/TRBV12-4
D: TRBD2
DNA: TGTGCCAGCACCATAGCGGGAGATGAGCAGTTCTTC
CDR3: CASTIAGDEQFF